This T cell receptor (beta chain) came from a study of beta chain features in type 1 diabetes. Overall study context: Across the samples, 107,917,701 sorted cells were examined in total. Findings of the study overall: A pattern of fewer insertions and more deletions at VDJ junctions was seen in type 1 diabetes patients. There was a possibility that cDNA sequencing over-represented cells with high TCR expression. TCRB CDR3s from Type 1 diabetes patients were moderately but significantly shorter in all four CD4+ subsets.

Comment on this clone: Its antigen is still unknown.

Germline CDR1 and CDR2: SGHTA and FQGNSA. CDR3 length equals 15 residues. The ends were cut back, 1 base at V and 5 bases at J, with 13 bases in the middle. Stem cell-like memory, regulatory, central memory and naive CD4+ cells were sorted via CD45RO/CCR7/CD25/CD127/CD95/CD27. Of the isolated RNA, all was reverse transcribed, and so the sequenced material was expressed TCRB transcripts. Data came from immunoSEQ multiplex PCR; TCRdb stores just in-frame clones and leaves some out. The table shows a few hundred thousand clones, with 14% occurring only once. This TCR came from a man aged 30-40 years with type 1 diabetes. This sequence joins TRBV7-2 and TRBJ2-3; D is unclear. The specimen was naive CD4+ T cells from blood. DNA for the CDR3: TGTGCCAGCAGCTTAGGGCTAGTCCTTCAAGATACGCAGTATTTT. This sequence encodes CASSLGLVLQDTQYF.